This entry lists 15 T cell receptor beta chains sequenced from one sample in a study of CXCR3-negative and CXCR3-positive naive CD8 T cells. The authors prepared UMI-labeled TRB cDNA libraries by 5' RACE. TCRdb reprocessed the 5' RACE reads and stores each CDR3 protein as one record, lacking DNA. Recorded for this sample: around 8,800 distinct CDR3 sequences. Sequences were obtained from naive CXCR3- CD8+ T cells from blood. The subset denotes: CD45RO-CCR7+CD27+CD95- naive CD8+ T cells lacking CXCR3 (TNR3-). The receptors stem from a human donor in good health. Some clones in this sample may be carry-over from other donors' samples.

The chain carries TRBV11-2 and TRBJ2-1; without DNA, the TCRdb call of TRBD2 cannot be checked. This CDR3 contains 19 residues. In germline, CDR1 is SGHAT, CDR2 FQNNGV. CDR3 sequence: CASSTPGLAGGPFVNEQFF.

V and J are TRBV19 and TRBJ2-1; the D call of TRBD2 rests on TCRdb alone, since no DNA is present to check it. The CDR3 runs 15 residues. Germline CDR1 is LNHDA and CDR2 is SQIVND (reference sequence). CDR3 residues: CASSIGGINYNEQFF.

The rearrangement links TRBV28 to TRBJ2-5; the D gene TCRdb calls, TRBD1, cannot be checked with no DNA. Germline CDR1 and CDR2: MDHEN and SYDVKM. The CDR3 is 13 amino acids. CDR3 sequence: CASRPGGWETQYF.

The V call is TRBV25-1, the J call TRBJ1-1. The CDR3 covers 11 residues. In germline, CDR1 is MGHDK, CDR2 SYGVNS. CDR3 region: CASSEQAEAFF.

CDR3: CASSLELGSDEQYF. The chain combines TRBV5-1 with TRBJ2-7; the D call from TCRdb, TRBD2, cannot be confirmed without DNA. This CDR3 region has 14 residues. In germline, CDR1 is SGHRS, CDR2 YFSETQ.

This clonotype is deemed medium-sized by its frequency. V is TRBV12-3 or TRBV12-4 and J is TRBJ1-1. The CDR3 length is 14 residues. The CDR3 region is CASSLAAQRSQTFF.

This clonotype shows up as medium-sized by frequency. The chain recombines TRBV7-6 with TRBJ1-1. The germline V gene has CDR1 SGHVS and CDR2 FNYEAQ. This CDR3 is built from 13 residues. CDR3 region: CASSLGFGSEAFF.

Its frequency marks this clonotype as medium-sized. The CDR3 region is CSARMAGYEQYF. J is TRBJ2-7 and V is TRBV20-1; there is no DNA to check the TCRdb D call of TRBD2. CDR1 is DFQATT, CDR2 SNEGSKA, per germline (reference sequence). This CDR3 spans 12 amino acids.

The rearrangement links TRBV29-1 to TRBJ2-4; TCRdb returns TRBD1, unconfirmable since there is no DNA. The CDR3 totals 13 residues. Per germline, CDR1 SQVTM and CDR2 ANQGSEA. CDR3 amino acids: CSVTGTGVNIQYF.

The chain links TRBV6-1 to TRBJ2-7; no DNA is available, so the TRBD1 call from TCRdb remains unchecked. The CDR3 sequence is 14 residues long. CDR1 and CDR2 (germline): MNHNS, SASEGT. CDR3 sequence: CASKGGTVIYEQYF.

The chain couples TRBV7-9 to TRBJ2-1. Germline assignment: CDR1 SEHNR and CDR2 FQNEAQ (reference sequence). The CDR3 sequence is 14 residues long. The CDR3 loop reads CASSSATAYNEQFF.

According to its frequency, this clonotype is medium-sized. The J gene is TRBJ1-5, the V gene TRBV28; TCRdb picks TRBD1, but there is no DNA to check that call. The CDR3 is made up of 14 amino acids. Germline V lookup: CDR1 MDHEN, CDR2 SYDVKM. CDR3 residues: CASSLQGGYQPQHF.

The chain joins TRBV13 to TRBJ1-1. This CDR3 region has 16 residues. The V gene's germline CDR1 is PRHDT and CDR2 FYEKMQ (reference sequence). The CDR3 sequence is CASSLGRGGRNTEAFF.

This clonotype is medium-sized (0.01 to 0.1%) by frequency. J is TRBJ2-3 and V is TRBV19; the D call of TRBD2 rests on TCRdb alone, since no DNA is present to check it. This CDR3 contains 15 residues. CDR1 and CDR2 (germline): LNHDA, SQIVND (reference sequence). The CDR3 protein is CASSTLAGGTDTQYF.

The CDR3 is CSVPQTGLYGYTF. The genes are TRBV29-1 and TRBJ1-2; the TCRdb D gene call, TRBD1, has no DNA to confirm it. This CDR3 is built from 13 residues. The germline V gene has CDR1 SQVTM and CDR2 ANQGSEA.